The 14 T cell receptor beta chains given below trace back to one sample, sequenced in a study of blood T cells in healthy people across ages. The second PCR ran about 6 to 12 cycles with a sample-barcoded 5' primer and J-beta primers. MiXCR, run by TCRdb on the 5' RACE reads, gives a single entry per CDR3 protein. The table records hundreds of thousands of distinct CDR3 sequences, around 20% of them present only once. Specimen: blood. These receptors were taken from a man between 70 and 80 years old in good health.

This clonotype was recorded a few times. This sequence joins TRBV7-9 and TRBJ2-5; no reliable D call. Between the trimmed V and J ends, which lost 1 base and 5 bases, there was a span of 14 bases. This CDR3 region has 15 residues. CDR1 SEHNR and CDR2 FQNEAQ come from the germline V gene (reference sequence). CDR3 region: CASSLVLALRETQYF. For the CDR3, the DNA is TGTGCCAGCAGCTTAGTTTTGGCTCTCAGGGAGACCCAGTACTTC. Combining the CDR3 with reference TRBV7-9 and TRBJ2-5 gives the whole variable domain DTGVSQNPRHKITKRGQNVTFRCDPISEHNRLYWYRQTLGQGPEFLTYFQNEAQLEKSRLLSDRFSAERPKGSFSTLEIQRTEQGDSAMYLCASSLVLALRETQYFGPGTRLLVL.

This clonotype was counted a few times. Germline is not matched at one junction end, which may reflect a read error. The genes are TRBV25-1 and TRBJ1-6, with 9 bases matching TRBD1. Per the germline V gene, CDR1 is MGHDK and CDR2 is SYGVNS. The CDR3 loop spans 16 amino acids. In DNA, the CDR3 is TGTACCAGCAGTGAATATGGGACAGGGAGGGGTTCACCCCTCCACTTT. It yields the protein CTSSEYGTGRGSPLHF.

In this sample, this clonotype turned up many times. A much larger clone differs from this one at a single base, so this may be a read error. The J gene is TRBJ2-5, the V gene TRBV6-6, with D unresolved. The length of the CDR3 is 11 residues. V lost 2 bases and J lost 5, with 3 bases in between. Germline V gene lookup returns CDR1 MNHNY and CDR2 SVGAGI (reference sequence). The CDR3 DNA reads TGTGCCAGCAGTTACATGGAGACCCAGTACTTC. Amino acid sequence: CASSYMETQYF.

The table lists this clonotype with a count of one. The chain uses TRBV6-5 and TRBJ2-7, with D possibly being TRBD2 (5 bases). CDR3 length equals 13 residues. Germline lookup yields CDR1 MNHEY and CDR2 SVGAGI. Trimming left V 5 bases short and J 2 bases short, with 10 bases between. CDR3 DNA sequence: TGTGCCAGCAGTCAGAGGGAAACCTACGAGCAGTACTTC. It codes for CASSQRETYEQYF.

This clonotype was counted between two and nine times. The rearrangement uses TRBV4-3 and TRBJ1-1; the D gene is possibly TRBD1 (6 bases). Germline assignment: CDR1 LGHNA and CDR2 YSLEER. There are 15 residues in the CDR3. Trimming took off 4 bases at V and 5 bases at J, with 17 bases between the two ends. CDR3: CASSRRAGVWTEAFF. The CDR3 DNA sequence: TGCGCCAGCAGCCGCCGAGCAGGGGTTTGGACTGAAGCTTTCTTT.

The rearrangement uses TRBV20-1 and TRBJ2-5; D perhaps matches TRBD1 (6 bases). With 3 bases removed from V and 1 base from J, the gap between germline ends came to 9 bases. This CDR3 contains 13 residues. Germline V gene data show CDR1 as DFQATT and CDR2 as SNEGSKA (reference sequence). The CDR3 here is CSASQGSQETQYF. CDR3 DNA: TGCAGTGCTAGTCAGGGGTCCCAAGAGACCCAGTACTTC.

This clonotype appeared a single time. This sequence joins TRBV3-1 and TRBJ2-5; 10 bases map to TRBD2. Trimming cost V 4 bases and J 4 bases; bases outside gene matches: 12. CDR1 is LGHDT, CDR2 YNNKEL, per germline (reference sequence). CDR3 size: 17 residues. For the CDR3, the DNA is TGTGCCAGCAGCCCCCGTGGGACTAGCGTTTCGCGAGAGACCCAGTACTTC. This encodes CASSPRGTSVSRETQYF.

The chain's CDR3 is CASSETPGRNTEAFF. The CDR3 bases are TGTGCCAGCAGTGAGACCCCGGGACGGAACACTGAAGCTTTCTTT. The chain has TRBV12-3 or TRBV12-4 and TRBJ1-1; a weak D match, TRBD1 (5 bases). The CDR3 spans 15 residues. V was cut by 5 bases and J by 1 base, with 14 bases left in between.

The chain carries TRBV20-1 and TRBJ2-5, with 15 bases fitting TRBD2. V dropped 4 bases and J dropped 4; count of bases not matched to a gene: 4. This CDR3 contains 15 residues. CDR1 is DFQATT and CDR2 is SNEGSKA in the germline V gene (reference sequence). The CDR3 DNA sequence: TGCAGTGCTACGGGACTAGCGGGAGGAGGAGAGACCCAGTACTTC. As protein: CSATGLAGGGETQYF.

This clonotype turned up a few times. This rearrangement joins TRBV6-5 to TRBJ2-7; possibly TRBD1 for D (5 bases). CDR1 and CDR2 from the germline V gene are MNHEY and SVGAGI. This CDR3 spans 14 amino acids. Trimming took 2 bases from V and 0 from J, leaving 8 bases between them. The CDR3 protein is CASSYGATSYEQYF. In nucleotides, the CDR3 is TGTGCCAGCAGTTACGGGGCTACCTCCTACGAGCAGTACTTC.

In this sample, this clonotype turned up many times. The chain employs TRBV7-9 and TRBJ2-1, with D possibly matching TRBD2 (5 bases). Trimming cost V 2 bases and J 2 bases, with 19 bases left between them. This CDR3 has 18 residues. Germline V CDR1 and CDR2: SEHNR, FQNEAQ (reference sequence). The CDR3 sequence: CASSLLGIAGAPYNEQFF. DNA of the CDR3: TGTGCCAGCAGCTTACTAGGGATCGCGGGCGCCCCCTACAATGAGCAGTTCTTC.

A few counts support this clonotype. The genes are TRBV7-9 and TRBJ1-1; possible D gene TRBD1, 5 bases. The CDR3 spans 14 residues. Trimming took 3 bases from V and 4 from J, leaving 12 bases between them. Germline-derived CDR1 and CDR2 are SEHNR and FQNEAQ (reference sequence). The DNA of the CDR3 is TGTGCCAGCAGCTTGGGGGAAGGGGTCACTGAAGCTTTCTTT. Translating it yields CASSLGEGVTEAFF.

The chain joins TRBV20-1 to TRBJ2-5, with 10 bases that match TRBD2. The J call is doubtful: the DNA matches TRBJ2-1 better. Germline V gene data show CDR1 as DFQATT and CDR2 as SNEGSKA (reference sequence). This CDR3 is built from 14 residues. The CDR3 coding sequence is TGCAGTGCTCCATTAGCGGGAGGAGCGGGTGAGCAGTTCTTC. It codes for CSAPLAGGAGEQFF.

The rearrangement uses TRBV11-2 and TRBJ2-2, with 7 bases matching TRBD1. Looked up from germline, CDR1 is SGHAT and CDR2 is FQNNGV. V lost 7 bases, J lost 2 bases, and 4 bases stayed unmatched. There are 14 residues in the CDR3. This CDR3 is CASTGQSNTGELFF. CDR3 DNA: TGTGCCAGCACGGGACAGAGCAACACCGGGGAGCTGTTTTTT.